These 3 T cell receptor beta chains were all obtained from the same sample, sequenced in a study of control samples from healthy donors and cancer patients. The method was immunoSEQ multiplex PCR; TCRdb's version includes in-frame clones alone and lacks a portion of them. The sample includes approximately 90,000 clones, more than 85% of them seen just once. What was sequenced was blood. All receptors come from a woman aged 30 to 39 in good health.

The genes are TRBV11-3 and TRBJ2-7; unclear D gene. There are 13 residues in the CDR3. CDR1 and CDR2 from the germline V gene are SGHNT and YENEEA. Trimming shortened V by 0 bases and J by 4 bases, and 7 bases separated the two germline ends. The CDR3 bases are TGTGCCAGCAGCTTAGATCCAGATTACGAGCAGTACTTC. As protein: CASSLDPDYEQYF.

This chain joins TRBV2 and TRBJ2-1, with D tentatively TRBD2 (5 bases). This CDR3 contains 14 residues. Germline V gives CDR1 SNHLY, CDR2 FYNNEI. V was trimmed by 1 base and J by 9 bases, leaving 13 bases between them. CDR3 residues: CASSEVTSGREQFF. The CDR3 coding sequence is TGTGCCAGCAGTGAAGTGACCAGCGGTCGTGAGCAGTTCTTC.

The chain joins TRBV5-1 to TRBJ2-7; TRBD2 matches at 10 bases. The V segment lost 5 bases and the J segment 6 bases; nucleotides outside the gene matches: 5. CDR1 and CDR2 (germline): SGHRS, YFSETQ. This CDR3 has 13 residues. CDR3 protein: CASRFQREGEQYF. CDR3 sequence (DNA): TGCGCCAGCAGATTCCAGCGGGAGGGCGAGCAGTACTTC. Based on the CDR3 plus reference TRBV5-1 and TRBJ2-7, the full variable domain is KAGVTQTPRYLIKTRGQQVTLSCSPISGHRSVSWYQQTPGQGLQFLFEYFSETQRNKGNFPGRFSGRQFSNSRSEMNVSTLELGDSALYLCASRFQREGEQYFGPGTRLTVT.